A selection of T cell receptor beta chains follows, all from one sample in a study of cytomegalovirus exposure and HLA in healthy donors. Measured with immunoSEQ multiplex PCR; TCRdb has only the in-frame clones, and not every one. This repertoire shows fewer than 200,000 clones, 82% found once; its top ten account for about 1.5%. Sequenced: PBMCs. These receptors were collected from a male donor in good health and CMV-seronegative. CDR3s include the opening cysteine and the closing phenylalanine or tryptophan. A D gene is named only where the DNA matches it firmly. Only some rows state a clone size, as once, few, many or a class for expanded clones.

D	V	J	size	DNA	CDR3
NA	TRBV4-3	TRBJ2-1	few	TGCGCCAGCAGCCAAATGGGGCGGGATGATGAGCAGTTCTTC	CASSQMGRDDEQFF
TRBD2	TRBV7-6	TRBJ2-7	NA	TGTGCCAGCAGCCCCCCGGGTAGCGGGGGGTCCTACGAGCAGTACTTC	CASSPPGSGGSYEQYF
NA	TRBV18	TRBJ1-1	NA	TGTGCCAGCTCATTGGGGGGAGGAGGAAAGAACACTGAAGCTTTCTTT	CASSLGGGGKNTEAFF
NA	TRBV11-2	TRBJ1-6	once	TGTGCCAGCAGCTTAGATCAGGGCGGTCTGACCCTCCACTTT	CASSLDQGGLTLHF
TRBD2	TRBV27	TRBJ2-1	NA	TGTGCCAGCAGCCCCCTGGGCGGGGGCTACAATGAGCAGTTCTTC	CASSPLGGGYNEQFF
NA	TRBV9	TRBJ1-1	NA	TGTGCCAGCAGCGTAGCGGCAGGGGTTATGAACACTGAAGCTTTCTTT	CASSVAAGVMNTEAFF
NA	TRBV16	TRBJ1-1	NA	TGTGCCAGCAGCCAATGGGGGGAGTACACTGAAGCTTTCTTT	CASSQWGEYTEAFF
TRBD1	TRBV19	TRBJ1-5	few	TGTGCCAGTAAAGGACAGGGGGCTCAGCCCCAGCATTTT	CASKGQGAQPQHF
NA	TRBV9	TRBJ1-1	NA	TGTGCCAGCAGCGTAGTTAGCAGAGACACTGAAGCTTTCTTT	CASSVVSRDTEAFF
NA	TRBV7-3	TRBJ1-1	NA	TGTGCCAGCAGCGGCGGTGGATTGGGGAACACTGAAGCTTTCTTT	CASSGGGLGNTEAFF
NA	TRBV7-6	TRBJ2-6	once	TGTGCCAGCAGCTTAGCGAGGAGCTCTGGGGCCAACGTCCTGACTTTC	CASSLARSSGANVLTF
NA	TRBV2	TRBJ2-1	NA	TGTGCCAGCCAGCGGGCCCACGGGAATGAGCAGTTCTTC	CASQRAHGNEQFF
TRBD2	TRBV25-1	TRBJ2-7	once	TGTGCCAGCAGTGAGAAGACGGGACTATCCTACGAGCAGTACTTC	CASSEKTGLSYEQYF
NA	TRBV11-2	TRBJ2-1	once	TGTGCCAGCAGCTTGGGGACTCAAAACTACAATGAGCAGTTCTTC	CASSLGTQNYNEQFF
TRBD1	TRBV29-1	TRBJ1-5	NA	TGCAGCGCCTCACAGGGGACTGATCAGCCCCAGCATTTT	CSASQGTDQPQHF
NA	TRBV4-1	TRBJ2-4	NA	TGCGCCAGCAGCCAAGAAACAGGGAGAGGCAACATTCAGTACTTC	CASSQETGRGNIQYF
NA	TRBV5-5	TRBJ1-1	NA	TGTGCCAGCAGCTTGTTAAGGGGCTGGGCTTTCTTT	CASSLLRGWAFF
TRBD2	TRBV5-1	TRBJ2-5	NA	TGCGCCAGCAGCACCAGCGGGGGGGAGAAAGAGACCCAGTACTTC	CASSTSGGEKETQYF
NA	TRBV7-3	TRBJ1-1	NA	TGTGCCAGCAGCTTAGTTTATCGGGGGACTGAAGCTTTCTTT	CASSLVYRGTEAFF
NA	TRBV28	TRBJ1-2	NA	TGTGCCAGCAGTTTGTCCGCCGAGGTTGGCTATGGCTACACCTTC	CASSLSAEVGYGYTF
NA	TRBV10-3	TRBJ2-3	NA	TGTGCCTCCGCGGTTAGCACAGATACGCAGTATTTT	CASAVSTDTQYF
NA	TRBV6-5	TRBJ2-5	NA	TGTGCCAGCACCCGCGGCGGGGGCGGGGAGACCCAGTACTTC	CASTRGGGGETQYF
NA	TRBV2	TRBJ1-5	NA	TGTGCCAGCAGTGAGAGGGACTATAATCAGCCCCAGCATTTT	CASSERDYNQPQHF
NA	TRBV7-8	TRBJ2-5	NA	TGTGCCAGCACCGTAGGGGTACTAGCAGGGGGCCAAGAGACCCAGTACTTC	CASTVGVLAGGQETQYF
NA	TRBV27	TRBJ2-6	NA	TGTGCCAGCAGTCCACCGCTTAGTGGGGCCAACGTCCTGACTTTC	CASSPPLSGANVLTF
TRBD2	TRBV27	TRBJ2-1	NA	TGTGCCAGCAGTTTGGCCGGGACTAGCGGGAGCCTGTACAATGAGCAGTTCTTC	CASSLAGTSGSLYNEQFF
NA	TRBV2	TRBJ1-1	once	TGTGCCAGCAGTGGCTTACGGGAAGCTTTCTTT	CASSGLREAFF
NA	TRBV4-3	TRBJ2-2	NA	TGCGCCAGCAGCCCTCGAAGTGCTTCCGGGACCGGGGAGCTGTTTTTT	CASSPRSASGTGELFF
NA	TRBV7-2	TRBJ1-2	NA	TGTGCCAGCAGAGCGGGGGGGTACCATGGCTACACCTTC	CASRAGGYHGYTF
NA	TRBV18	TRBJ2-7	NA	TGTGCCAGCTCACCACGGAACAAGGACACAATCTTAGAGCAGTACTTC	CASSPRNKDTILEQYF
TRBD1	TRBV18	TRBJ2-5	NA	TGTGCCAGCTCAACAGGGGTGGCGGAGACCCAGTACTTC	CASSTGVAETQYF
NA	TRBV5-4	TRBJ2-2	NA	TGTGCCAGCAGCTTGGGCCAGCGGCCAGGGGAAACCGGGGAGCTGTTTTTT	CASSLGQRPGETGELFF
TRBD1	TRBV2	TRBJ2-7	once	TGTGCCAGCAGTCAAACAGGGGCCTACGAGCAGTACTTC	CASSQTGAYEQYF
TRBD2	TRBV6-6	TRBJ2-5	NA	TGTGCCAGCAGGGGACTAGCGGTGCGGGGAGAGACCCAGTACTTC	CASRGLAVRGETQYF
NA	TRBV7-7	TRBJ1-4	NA	TGTGCCAGCAGCCAACACAGGTCAACTAATGAAAAACTGTTTTTT	CASSQHRSTNEKLFF
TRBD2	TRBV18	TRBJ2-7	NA	TGTGCCAGCTCACCCCCGGGACTACCCTCCTACGAGCAGTACTTC	CASSPPGLPSYEQYF
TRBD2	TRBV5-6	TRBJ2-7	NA	TGTGCCAGCAGCCCCAGGACTAGCGGAATCTCCTACGAGCAGTACTTC	CASSPRTSGISYEQYF
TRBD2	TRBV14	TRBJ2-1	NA	TGTGCCAGCAGCCAAGATGCCGCGGGACTAGCGGGGGGGCACCTTGAGCAGTTCTTC	CASSQDAAGLAGGHLEQFF
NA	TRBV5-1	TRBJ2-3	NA	TGCGCCAGCAGCTCCGAAGGAGGGGGCCAACACACAGATACGCAGTATTTT	CASSSEGGGQHTDTQYF
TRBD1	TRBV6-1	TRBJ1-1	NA	TGTGCCAGCATTGACCGACAGGGGGTTGGGAACACTGAAGCTTTCTTT	CASIDRQGVGNTEAFF
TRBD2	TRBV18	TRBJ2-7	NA	TGTGCCAGCTCACCCAGGACTAGCGGGGGGATCTACGAGCAGTACTTC	CASSPRTSGGIYEQYF
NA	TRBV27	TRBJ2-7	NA	TGTGCCAGCAGTGCGTGGCAGGGGTACGAGCAGTACTTC	CASSAWQGYEQYF
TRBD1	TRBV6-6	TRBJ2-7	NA	TGTGCCAGCAGTTACTCGGACAGGGGACGGCTCGAGCAGTACTTC	CASSYSDRGRLEQYF
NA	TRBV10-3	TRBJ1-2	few	TGTGCCATTCGGGCCGGGATCCGTCGGGGCTACACCTTC	CAIRAGIRRGYTF
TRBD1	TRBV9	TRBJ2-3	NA	TGTGCCAGCAGCGTAGTGCAGGGGGCCACAGATACGCAGTATTTT	CASSVVQGATDTQYF